This TCR beta chain was captured by sequencing in a study of T cell changes during pregnancy in multiple sclerosis. Between the trimmed V and J ends, which lost 10 bases and 6 bases, there was a span of 13 bases. Looked up from germline, CDR1 is SNHLY and CDR2 is FYNNEI. CDR3 length: 11 residues. Only in-frame clones appear in the TCRdb table, and some are missing; sequencing was by immunoSEQ multiplex PCR. The sample consists of about 130,000 clones, 95% to 98% of them appearing once. The material was peripheral blood, obtained after pregnancy. This TCR came from a female donor with multiple sclerosis, enrolled in a pregnancy study. The chain employs TRBV2 and TRBJ2-7, with D maybe TRBD1 (6 bases). CDR3 loop: CATNRGGEQYF. The CDR3 DNA follows: TGTGCCACCAACCGAGGGGGCGAGCAGTACTTC. The whole variable domain, filled in from reference TRBV2 and TRBJ2-7, reads EPEVTQTPSHQVTQMGQEVILRCVPISNHLYFYWYRQILGQKVEFLVSFYNNEISEKSEIFDDQFSVERPDGSNFTLKIRSTKLEDSAMYFCATNRGGEQYFGPGTRLTVT.